This TCR beta chain was sequenced in a study of Graves' ophthalmopathy and Graves' hyperthyroidism. V lost 1 base, J lost 4 bases, and 11 bases lay in between. The CDR3 consists of 15 residues. Germline loops: CDR1 SGDLS, CDR2 YYNGEE. This clonotype was observed a handful of times. The antigen is unknown. Study results and caveats: In blood, most expanded thyroid clonotypes above 0.001 frequency were also detected. With 65% to 71% sensitivity and approximately 72% specificity, the model predicted ophthalmopathy progression.

Transcripts of RNA were the source for amplifying TCR beta CDR3 regions. After a first-round RT-PCR with HTBI primers, a second-round multiplex PCR was run. TCRdb analysed the multiplex PCR reads with MiXCR anew, one entry per CDR3 protein. The table lists 600,000 to 950,000 distinct CDR3 sequences, 35% to 50% of them singletons. This chain uses TRBV9 with TRBJ2-2; TRBD2 might be the D (7 bases). This sequence originates from an adult man with Graves' ophthalmopathy. Sequenced sample: peripheral blood. The CDR3 region is CASSVRGGPTGELFF. Here the CDR3 DNA reads TGTGCCAGCAGCGTACGCGGGGGCCCCACCGGGGAGCTGTTTTTT.